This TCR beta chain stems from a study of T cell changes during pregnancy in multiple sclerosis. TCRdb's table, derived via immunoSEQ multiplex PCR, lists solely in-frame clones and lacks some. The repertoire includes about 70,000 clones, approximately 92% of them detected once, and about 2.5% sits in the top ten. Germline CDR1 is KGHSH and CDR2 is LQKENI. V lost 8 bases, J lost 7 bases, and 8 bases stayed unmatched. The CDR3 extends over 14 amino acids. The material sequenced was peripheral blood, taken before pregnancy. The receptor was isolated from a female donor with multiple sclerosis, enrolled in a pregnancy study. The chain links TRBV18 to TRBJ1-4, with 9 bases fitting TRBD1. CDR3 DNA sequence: TGTGCCAGCGGACAGGACAGGGGAGGTGAAAAACTGTTTTTT. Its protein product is CASGQDRGGEKLFF.